The 19 T cell receptor beta chains presented below share a single source sample, sequenced in a study of T cell responses to AZD1222 COVID-19 vaccine. Some clones are missing from TCRdb's copy, which holds only in-frame ones; the method was immunoSEQ multiplex PCR. The data hold tens of thousands of clones, with 85% observed a single time. The sequencing here drew on peripheral blood, taken 28 days after the second AZD1222 dose. The receptors derive from an adult who received the AZD1222 COVID-19 vaccine.

This chain uses TRBV12-3 or TRBV12-4 with TRBJ1-1; 7 bases agree with TRBD1. J lost 3 bases, V lost 5 bases, and 3 bases had no gene match. The CDR3 length is 13 residues. CDR3 amino acids: CASSSRGDTEAFF. For the CDR3, the DNA is TGTGCCAGCAGTAGCAGGGGGGACACTGAAGCTTTCTTT.

This chain links TRBV18 with TRBJ1-4; TRBD1 is a possible D gene (5 bases). V shed 2 bases and J shed 8 bases, with 15 bases lying between them. The CDR3 extends over 15 amino acids. Germline-derived CDR1 and CDR2 are KGHSH and LQKENI. The CDR3: CASSPYSGGTEKLFF. In DNA form, the CDR3 reads TGTGCCAGCTCACCATATTCGGGGGGGACCGAAAAACTGTTTTTT.

This sequence joins TRBV6-2 or TRBV6-3 and TRBJ1-6; D gene ambiguous. V was cut by 4 bases and J by 14 bases, with 12 bases left in between. The germline V gene has CDR1 MNHEY and CDR2 SVGEGT. The CDR3 contains 12 residues. The CDR3 reads CASSWAGRTLHF. In DNA, the CDR3 is TGTGCCAGCAGTTGGGCAGGTCGGACCCTCCACTTT.

On this clone itself: At one boundary the junction diverges from the germline segment, which might be a read error. The J gene is TRBJ2-2, the V gene TRBV7-7, with D maybe TRBD2 (5 bases). The CDR3 covers 16 residues. Germline loops: CDR1 SSHAT, CDR2 FNYEAQ (reference sequence). CDR3 DNA: TGTGCTAGCAGCTTATTAGCGCCGGCGAACACCGGGGAGCTGTTTTTT. Translating it yields CASSLLAPANTGELFF.

Of note for this clone: Other DNA variants within this sample encode the same CDR3. The rearrangement joins TRBV7-9 to TRBJ2-1; TRBD2 matches 9 bases. V gave up 0 bases and J gave up 2 bases; unmatched junction bases: 2. Germline CDR1 and CDR2: SEHNR and FQNEAQ (reference sequence). The CDR3 is 16 amino acids. This chain's CDR3 is CASSLALAGAYNEQFF. CDR3 DNA: TGTGCCAGCAGCTTAGCCTTAGCGGGGGCCTACAATGAGCAGTTCTTC.

The J gene is TRBJ2-1, the V gene TRBV10-3; D is perhaps TRBD1 or TRBD2 (5 bases each). Trimming shortened V by 10 bases and J by 10 bases, and 17 bases separated the two germline ends. The CDR3 is made up of 12 amino acids. CDR1 ENHRY and CDR2 SYGVKD come from the germline V gene. The CDR3 reads CATRDLGAEQFF. The DNA for the CDR3 is TGTGCCACGAGGGACCTTGGGGCAGAGCAGTTCTTC.

The chain carries TRBV5-4 and TRBJ2-7, with D perhaps being TRBD1 or TRBD2 (6 bases each). Germline V gene data show CDR1 as SGHNT and CDR2 as YYREEE (reference sequence). This CDR3 is built from 13 residues. Trimming pared 10 bases from V and 7 bases from J, leaving 21 bases between. DNA of the CDR3: TGTGCCTTCCGGACTCCGGAGGGGGAGGAGCAGTACTTC. Its translation: CAFRTPEGEEQYF. Supplemented by reference TRBV5-4 and TRBJ2-7, the full variable domain reads ETGVTQSPTHLIKTRGQQVTLRCSSQSGHNTVSWYQQALGQGPQFIFQYYREEENGRGNFPPRFSGLQFPNYSSELNVNALELDDSALYLCAFRTPEGEEQYFGPGTRLTVT.

The chain employs TRBV28 and TRBJ2-1; D is unclear. Germline lookup yields CDR1 MDHEN and CDR2 SYDVKM. This CDR3 is 11 amino acids long. The V end was cut by 2 bases, the J end by 5 bases, with 1 base between. CDR3 protein: CASSLDNEQFF. The CDR3 nucleotides read TGTGCCAGCAGTTTAGACAATGAGCAGTTCTTC.

This clone occurred once. The V and J genes are TRBV28 and TRBJ1-1, with D unresolved. This CDR3 region has 15 residues. In germline, CDR1 is MDHEN, CDR2 SYDVKM. V was trimmed by 2 bases and J by 0 bases, leaving 10 bases between them. CDR3 protein: CASSLPGSLNTEAFF. The CDR3 DNA sequence: TGTGCCAGCAGTTTACCCGGCAGCTTGAACACTGAAGCTTTCTTT.

This clone is a singleton in its sample. Germline is not matched at one junction end, which may reflect a read error. For the CDR3, the DNA is TGTGCTAGCAGCCTACTTCCCCGCCCGCGACTAGGTGGAACAGATACGCAGTATTTT. Residues: CASSLLPRPRLGGTDTQYF. The chain joins TRBV7-7 to TRBJ2-3; weak D call: TRBD2 (6 bases). The CDR3 runs to 19 residues. Germline lookup yields CDR1 SSHAT and CDR2 FNYEAQ (reference sequence).

As DNA, the CDR3 is TGTGCCAGCAGCCAAGGGAGCCCGCGTGAAAAACTGTTTTTT. As protein: CASSQGSPREKLFF. This rearrangement joins TRBV3-1 (or the pseudogene TRBV3-2) to TRBJ1-4; D is ambiguous. Germline loops: CDR1 LGHDT, CDR2 YNNKEL (reference sequence). V lost 1 base, J lost 7 bases, and 10 bases lay in between. The CDR3 extends over 14 amino acids.

Of note for this clone: The sample holds other DNA sequences that translate to the same CDR3. V gene TRBV7-8 combines with J gene TRBJ2-7; D might be TRBD2 (6 bases). The CDR3 sequence is 15 residues long. V was pared by 4 bases and J by 0 bases, with 13 bases between. Germline-derived CDR1 and CDR2 are SGHVS and FQNEAQ. CDR3 region: CASSSLALSSYEQYF. The CDR3 DNA follows: TGTGCCAGCAGCTCACTAGCACTGAGCTCCTACGAGCAGTACTTC.

Concerning this clone: The same CDR3 is also encoded by other DNA sequences in this sample. The chain uses TRBV19 and TRBJ2-1, with D unresolved. Trimming shortened V by 1 base and J by 0 bases, and 7 bases separated the two germline ends. The CDR3 loop spans 15 amino acids. Germline CDR1 reads LNHDA; CDR2 reads SQIVND (reference sequence). The CDR3 here is CASSIARSSYNEQFF. The CDR3 coding sequence is TGTGCCAGTAGTATAGCAAGGAGCTCCTACAATGAGCAGTTCTTC.

The chain has TRBV7-9 and TRBJ1-2; TRBD1 is a possible D gene (5 bases). The CDR3 runs to 14 residues. The germline gives CDR1 SEHNR, CDR2 FQNEAQ (reference sequence). Deletions cut 5 bases from V and 4 bases from J, with 14 bases between. The CDR3 nucleotides are TGTGCCAGCAGCCCCCCAGGGTCCAGCTATGGCTACACCTTC. This codes for CASSPPGSSYGYTF.

CDR3 residues: CASSLVAGSYTF. CDR3 sequence (DNA): TGTGCCAGCAGCTTAGTCGCTGGCAGCTACACCTTC. V is TRBV7-9 and J is TRBJ1-2, with D unresolved. V shed 1 base and J shed 9 bases, with 9 bases lying between them. The CDR3 totals 12 residues. The germline V gene encodes CDR1 SEHNR and CDR2 FQNEAQ (reference sequence).

The chain links TRBV7-9 to TRBJ2-7, with a tentative D call TRBD1 (5 bases). Trimming removed 5 bases at V and 0 bases at J, with 11 bases between. Looked up from germline, CDR1 is SEHNR and CDR2 is FQNEAQ (reference sequence). The CDR3 contains 14 residues. For the CDR3, the DNA is TGTGCCAGCAGCCACACAGGCCGCTCCTACGAGCAGTACTTC. It encodes CASSHTGRSYEQYF.

J is TRBJ1-6 and V is TRBV5-6; D gene unclear. The V gene lost 4 bases and the J gene lost 8 bases, with 7 bases spanning the gap. CDR1 is SGHDT, CDR2 YYEEEE, per germline. There are 12 residues in the CDR3. The CDR3 here is CASSPGHSPLHF. The CDR3 nucleotides read TGTGCCAGCAGCCCAGGACATTCACCCCTCCACTTT.

The genes are TRBV13 and TRBJ1-4, with 7 bases lining up with TRBD1. In germline, CDR1 is PRHDT, CDR2 FYEKMQ (reference sequence). The CDR3 runs 20 residues. V was clipped by 2 bases and J by 11 bases; unmatched bases: 26. CDR3 nucleotides: TGTGCCAGCAGCTTACTAGGTACCACAATCACCCGACAGGGTCTCGGGAAACTGTTTTTT. Protein product: CASSLLGTTITRQGLGKLFF.

The chain is built from TRBV6-2 or TRBV6-3 and TRBJ2-1, with TRBD2 matching 10 bases. This CDR3 is 15 amino acids long. CDR1 and CDR2 (germline): MNHEY, SVGEGT. J gave up 7 bases and V 5 bases, and 8 bases lay outside the gene matches. CDR3 protein: CASSILAGVVNEQFF. CDR3 nucleotide sequence: TGTGCCAGCAGTATCCTAGCGGGAGTGGTTAATGAGCAGTTCTTC.